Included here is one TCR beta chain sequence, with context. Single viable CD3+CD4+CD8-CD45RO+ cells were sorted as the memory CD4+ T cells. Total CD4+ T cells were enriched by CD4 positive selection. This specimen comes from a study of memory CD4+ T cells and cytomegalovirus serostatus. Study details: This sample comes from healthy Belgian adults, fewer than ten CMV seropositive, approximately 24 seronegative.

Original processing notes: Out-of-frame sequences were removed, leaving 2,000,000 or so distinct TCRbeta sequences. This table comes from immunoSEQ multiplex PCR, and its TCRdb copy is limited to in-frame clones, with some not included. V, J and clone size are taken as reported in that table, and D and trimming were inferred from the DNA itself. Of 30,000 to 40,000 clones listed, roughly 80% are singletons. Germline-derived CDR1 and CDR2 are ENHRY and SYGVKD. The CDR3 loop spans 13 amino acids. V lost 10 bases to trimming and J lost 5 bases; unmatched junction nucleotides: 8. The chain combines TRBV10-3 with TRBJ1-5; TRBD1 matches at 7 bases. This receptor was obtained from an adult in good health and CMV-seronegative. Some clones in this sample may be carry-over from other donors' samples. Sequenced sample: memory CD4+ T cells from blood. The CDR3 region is CATRQGIDQPQHF. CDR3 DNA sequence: TGTGCCACTCGACAGGGTATCGATCAGCCCCAGCATTTT.